Presented here are 24 T cell receptor beta chains from one specimen sequenced in a study of blood T cell repertoires in COVID-19. Measured with immunoSEQ multiplex PCR; TCRdb has only the in-frame clones, and not every one. The sample yields fewer than 250,000 clones, more than 70% seen once. Sequencing was performed on peripheral blood. The receptors come from a woman at least 80 years old with COVID-19, enrolled during active disease.

The chain is built from TRBV19 and TRBJ1-1, with D possibly being TRBD1 (5 bases). Trimming shortened V by 7 bases and J by 5 bases, and 17 bases separated the two germline ends. The CDR3 covers 14 residues. Per germline, CDR1 LNHDA and CDR2 SQIVND (reference sequence). CDR3 protein: CASMLPPGGTEAFF. The CDR3 DNA is TGTGCCAGTATGTTGCCGCCGGGGGGGACTGAAGCTTTCTTT.

This chain links TRBV19 with TRBJ2-7; the match to TRBD1 covers 8 bases. The V and J ends lost 3 bases and 2 bases, in that order; junction bases with no gene match: 6. The CDR3 loop spans 15 amino acids. Germline lookup yields CDR1 LNHDA and CDR2 SQIVND (reference sequence). CDR3 nucleotides: TGTGCCAGTAGTATGGTGGCAGGGGGCGCCTACGAGCAGTACTTC. It is translated as CASSMVAGGAYEQYF.

V usage is TRBV5-6 and J usage is TRBJ2-2; TRBD1 agrees at 9 bases. The germline CDR1 and CDR2 sequences are SGHDT and YYEEEE. The V segment lost 7 bases and the J segment 5 bases; nucleotides outside the gene matches: 6. CDR3 length: 14 residues. In nucleotides, the CDR3 is TGTGCCAGCTCACAGGGGGCGCGGACCGGGGAGCTGTTTTTT. Its protein is CASSQGARTGELFF.

This sequence joins TRBV18 and TRBJ2-1; 8 bases fit TRBD2. Germline loops: CDR1 KGHSH, CDR2 LQKENI. The CDR3 spans 15 residues. Losses at the gene ends were 3 bases for V and 4 bases for J; bases not matched to a gene: 5. This CDR3 reads CASSPGAGVYNEQFF. The DNA of the CDR3 is TGTGCCAGCTCACCTGGAGCGGGAGTTTACAATGAGCAGTTCTTC.

A few counts support this clone. The V call is TRBV15, the J call TRBJ2-1, with TRBD2 matching over 8 bases. Germline CDR1 LNHNV, CDR2 YYDKDF (reference sequence). Trimming removed 5 bases from V and 3 bases from J; junction bases left unmatched: 6. CDR3 length equals 15 residues. The chain's CDR3 is CATSLERGSYNEQFF. DNA for the CDR3: TGTGCCACCAGCCTGGAGCGGGGGAGCTACAATGAGCAGTTCTTC.

The CDR3 bases are TGTGCCAGCAGCCTTACACAGGGGGCCCCTTGGGGGCATGAGCAGTTCTTC. This encodes CASSLTQGAPWGHEQFF. V gene TRBV4-2 combines with J gene TRBJ2-1; 9 positions agree with TRBD1. Germline V gene sequence: CDR1 LGHNA, CDR2 YNFKEQ. CDR3 size: 17 residues. V lost 4 bases, J lost 8 bases, and 15 bases stayed unmatched.

CDR3 protein: CASRRGDRNQPQHF. CDR3 DNA: TGTGCCAGCAGGCGAGGAGACAGGAATCAGCCCCAGCATTTT. The V gene is TRBV27, the J gene TRBJ1-5; D is perhaps TRBD1 (6 bases). The CDR3 runs to 14 residues. With 6 bases removed from V and 4 bases from J, the gap between germline ends came to 13 bases. CDR1 is MNHEY, CDR2 SMNVEV, per germline (reference sequence).

This clone was observed a handful of times. This same CDR3 is encoded by further DNA sequences in the sample. This chain links TRBV5-1 with TRBJ1-1, with D possibly matching TRBD1 (5 bases). This CDR3 comprises 15 residues. CDR1 is SGHRS and CDR2 is YFSETQ in the germline V gene. Trimming cost V 0 bases and J 0 bases, with 9 bases left between them. The CDR3 here is CASSLGGAMNTEAFF. Here the CDR3 DNA reads TGCGCCAGCAGCTTGGGTGGGGCTATGAACACTGAAGCTTTCTTT.

The chain recombines TRBV6-5 with TRBJ1-5, with a tentative D call TRBD1 (6 bases). The germline V gene has CDR1 MNHEY and CDR2 SVGAGI. The CDR3 spans 13 residues. Trimming cost V 5 bases and J 6 bases, with 11 bases left between them. The CDR3 reads CASSPDRFQPQHF. The CDR3 DNA sequence: TGTGCCAGCAGTCCCGACAGGTTTCAGCCCCAGCATTTT.

The chain carries TRBV5-4 and TRBJ1-5, with TRBD1 matching over 12 bases. The CDR3 is 16 residues long. V trimming: 2 bases; J trimming: 2 bases; junction bases outside the gene matches: 2. From germline, CDR1 is SGHNT and CDR2 YYREEE (reference sequence). This CDR3 is CASSFGTGGGNQPQHF. The CDR3 bases are TGTGCCAGCAGCTTCGGGACAGGGGGCGGCAATCAGCCCCAGCATTTT.

The V and J genes are TRBV2 and TRBJ1-3, with D possibly matching TRBD1 (6 bases). Trimming pared 6 bases from V and 4 bases from J, leaving 10 bases between. This CDR3 is built from 13 residues. The germline V gene encodes CDR1 SNHLY and CDR2 FYNNEI. In nucleotides, the CDR3 is TGTGCCAGCAGCGGGACAACCGGAAACACCATATATTTT. Protein product: CASSGTTGNTIYF.

This clone was seen only once. The chain employs TRBV6-6 and TRBJ2-7; a possible D gene is TRBD1 (5 bases). V gave up 2 bases and J gave up 2 bases, with 10 bases separating them. The CDR3 length is 14 residues. Germline-derived CDR1 and CDR2 are MNHNY and SVGAGI (reference sequence). The CDR3 DNA follows: TGTGCCAGCAGTTACACGCAGGGCACCTACGAGCAGTACTTC. Translation gives CASSYTQGTYEQYF.

This rearrangement joins TRBV5-1 to TRBJ2-5; 13 bases align to TRBD2. Germline loops: CDR1 SGHRS, CDR2 YFSETQ. Germline trimming cut 4 bases from V and 5 bases from J; bases unmatched to any gene: 2. CDR3 size: 14 residues. Here the CDR3 reads CASSPGLAGETQYF. The DNA for the CDR3 is TGCGCCAGCAGCCCGGGACTAGCGGGGGAGACCCAGTACTTC. The full variable domain, rest sourced from reference TRBV5-1 and TRBJ2-5, is KAGVTQTPRYLIKTRGQQVTLSCSPISGHRSVSWYQQTPGQGLQFLFEYFSETQRNKGNFPGRFSGRQFSNSRSEMNVSTLELGDSALYLCASSPGLAGETQYFGPGTRLLVL.

Turning to this clone: In the same sample, other DNA sequences code for this CDR3. J is TRBJ2-7 and V is TRBV5-1, with TRBD2 matching 7 bases. Germline loops: CDR1 SGHRS, CDR2 YFSETQ. This CDR3 comprises 14 residues. V shed 0 bases, J shed 0 bases, and the junction held 0 bases outside the gene matches. The CDR3 bases are TGCGCCAGCAGCTTGGCGGGGGGCTCCTACGAGCAGTACTTC. Protein product: CASSLAGGSYEQYF.

This rearrangement joins TRBV14 to TRBJ1-5; D is possibly TRBD1 (6 bases). Trimming stripped 3 bases from V and 4 bases from J, with 10 bases between. Looked up from germline, CDR1 is SGHDN and CDR2 is FVKESK. The CDR3 is made up of 14 amino acids. The CDR3 DNA follows: TGTGCCAGCAGCCAGATAGGACAGAATCAGCCCCAGCATTTT. Translation gives CASSQIGQNQPQHF. Complete variable domain (other parts from reference TRBV14 and TRBJ1-5): EAGVTQFPSHSVIEKGQTVTLRCDPISGHDNLYWYRRVMGKEIKFLLHFVKESKQDESGMPNNRFLAERTGGTYSTLKVQPAELEDSGVYFCASSQIGQNQPQHFGDGTRLSIL.

This clone was counted between two and nine times. The chain recombines TRBV6-2 or TRBV6-3 with TRBJ2-3; 9 bases line up with TRBD2. CDR3 length: 14 amino acids. Trimming took 4 bases from V and 7 from J; bases not matched to a gene: 6. Germline V lookup: CDR1 MNHEY, CDR2 SVGEGT. The CDR3 reads CASSSGTSRHTQYF. The CDR3 DNA follows: TGTGCCAGCAGTTCGGGGACTAGCCGCCATACGCAGTATTTT.

The rearrangement links TRBV7-3 to TRBJ1-1, with D perhaps matching TRBD1 (6 bases). Trimming took 5 bases from V and 2 from J, leaving 12 bases between them. CDR1 SGHTA and CDR2 FQGTGA come from the germline V gene. This CDR3 is built from 14 residues. The CDR3 here is CASSQGPANTEAFF. The CDR3 nucleotides are TGTGCCAGCAGCCAGGGGCCAGCTAACACTGAAGCTTTCTTT.

The V call is TRBV5-1, the J call TRBJ1-1; D is uncertain. Trimming pared 0 bases from V and 4 bases from J, leaving 13 bases between. The germline V gene has CDR1 SGHRS and CDR2 YFSETQ. CDR3 length: 15 amino acids. CDR3: CASSLAGGRVTEAFF. The CDR3 DNA is TGCGCCAGCAGCTTGGCGGGAGGGAGGGTCACTGAAGCTTTCTTT.

This clone was seen more than once but under ten times. The chain carries TRBV5-1 and TRBJ2-7, with 10 bases that match TRBD2. CDR1 is SGHRS, CDR2 YFSETQ, per germline. There are 14 residues in the CDR3. The J segment lost 4 bases and the V segment lost 2 bases, leaving 3 bases of the junction unmatched. The CDR3 loop reads CASSFSSGGYEQYF. In nucleotides, the CDR3 is TGCGCCAGCAGCTTCTCTAGCGGGGGATACGAGCAGTACTTC.

This chain joins TRBV19 and TRBJ1-5, with D perhaps TRBD1 (6 bases). The V gene's germline CDR1 is LNHDA and CDR2 SQIVND (reference sequence). V was pared by 3 bases and J by 0 bases, with 15 bases between. The CDR3 extends over 17 amino acids. CDR3 residues: CASSMGWKGVSNQPQHF. Here the CDR3 DNA reads TGTGCCAGTAGTATGGGCTGGAAGGGGGTTAGCAATCAGCCCCAGCATTTT.

The CDR3 loop reads CASPGGHHQPQHF. As DNA, the CDR3 is TGTGCCAGCCCGGGGGGCCACCATCAGCCCCAGCATTTT. The rearrangement joins TRBV25-1 to TRBJ1-5; perhaps TRBD1 as D (6 bases). This CDR3 is 13 amino acids long. The germline CDR1 and CDR2 sequences are MGHDK and SYGVNS. With 8 bases removed from V and 5 bases from J, the gap between germline ends came to 13 bases. The complete variable domain, with remaining parts taken from reference TRBV25-1 and TRBJ1-5, reads EADIYQTPRYLVIGTGKKITLECSQTMGHDKMYWYQQDPGMELHLIHYSYGVNSTEKGDLSSESTVSRIRTEHFPLTLESARPSHTSQYLCASPGGHHQPQHFGDGTRLSIL.

The chain has TRBV2 and TRBJ1-1; D ambiguous. The CDR3 is 13 residues long. Looked up from germline, CDR1 is SNHLY and CDR2 is FYNNEI. V dropped 6 bases and J dropped 1 base, with 9 bases sitting between them. In DNA form, the CDR3 reads TGTGCCAGCAGATTAGAGCCGAACACTGAAGCTTTCTTT. It encodes CASRLEPNTEAFF.

This chain uses TRBV18 with TRBJ1-1; no reliable D call. V lost 2 bases, J lost 0 bases, and 10 bases lay in between. Germline V gene data show CDR1 as KGHSH and CDR2 as LQKENI. The CDR3 is made up of 15 amino acids. The CDR3 spells CASSPLPVLNTEAFF. The CDR3 DNA reads TGTGCCAGCTCACCATTGCCGGTACTGAACACTGAAGCTTTCTTT.

This clone was counted between two and nine times. The rearrangement uses TRBV18 and TRBJ1-2, with 10 bases fitting TRBD1. The CDR3 covers 13 residues. Germline CDR1 KGHSH, CDR2 LQKENI. V lost 6 bases, J lost 7 bases, and 5 bases stayed unmatched. CDR3 loop: CASSRGQGGGYTF. The CDR3 bases are TGTGCCAGCTCGAGAGGACAGGGGGGTGGCTACACCTTC. Full variable domain (outside the CDR3, taken from reference TRBV18 and TRBJ1-2): NAGVMQNPRHLVRRRGQEARLRCSPMKGHSHVYWYRQLPEEGLKFMVYLQKENIIDESGMPKERFSAEFPKEGPSILRIQQVVRGDSAAYFCASSRGQGGGYTFGSGTRLTVV.